This record covers a single TCR beta chain. TCRdb keeps only in-frame clones here, not all; method: immunoSEQ multiplex PCR. This sample has around 37,000 clones, with 30% to 35% found just once. The sample originates from a study of sequential checkpoint blockade in melanoma. Per the germline V gene, CDR1 is SGDLS and CDR2 is YYNGEE. Germline trimming cut 4 bases from V and 1 base from J; bases unmatched to any gene: 3. The CDR3 is made up of 14 amino acids. Treatment described: randomized to nivolumab then ipilimumab (arm A) or the reverse (arm B). The sequence was collected from a human donor with melanoma. The sample was tumor tissue (inferred from file names), taken from a patient given nivolumab and ipilimumab in sequence. This chain joins TRBV9 and TRBJ2-3; 7 bases line up with TRBD1. The CDR3 nucleotides read TGTGCCAGCAGCATCGGACAGGGCACAGATACGCAGTATTTT. Its translation: CASSIGQGTDTQYF.